The 28 T cell receptor beta chains reported below all come from one sample, sequenced in a study of blood T cell repertoires in COVID-19. Some clones are missing from TCRdb's copy, which holds only in-frame ones; the method was immunoSEQ multiplex PCR. This sample has 400,000 to 450,000 clones, with 80% to 90% found just once. The specimen sequenced was PBMCs or T cells enriched from blood (not recorded which). These TCRs come from a man aged 25-45 years who had recovered from COVID-19.

The chain couples TRBV30 to TRBJ1-5; D gene uncertain. Trimming shortened V by 4 bases and J by 6 bases, and 13 bases separated the two germline ends. CDR1 is GTSNPN, CDR2 SVGIG, per germline (reference sequence). The length of the CDR3 is 13 residues. The CDR3 is CAWNEIPGQPQHF. The CDR3 region has the DNA TGTGCCTGGAATGAGATTCCTGGTCAGCCCCAGCATTTT.

V is TRBV28 and J is TRBJ2-3; 7 nucleotides agree with TRBD2. Germline-derived CDR1 and CDR2 are MDHEN and SYDVKM. CDR3 length: 17 amino acids. J lost 3 bases, V lost 3 bases, and 12 bases had no gene match. Here the CDR3 reads CASSLGPRWGGTDTQYF. For the CDR3, the DNA is TGTGCCAGCAGTTTGGGGCCCCGGTGGGGGGGAACAGATACGCAGTATTTT.

This chain uses TRBV29-1 with TRBJ2-2; D is unclear. Germline values: CDR1 SQVTM, CDR2 ANQGSEA. Trimming left V 2 bases short and J 6 bases short, with 7 bases between. CDR3 size: 12 residues. As DNA, the CDR3 is TGCAGCGTTGAATTCCGTGCCGGGGAGCTGTTTTTT. Translation gives CSVEFRAGELFF.

The rearrangement uses TRBV30 and TRBJ1-5; unclear D gene. Germline V gene lookup returns CDR1 GTSNPN and CDR2 SVGIG (reference sequence). The CDR3 extends over 17 amino acids. Trimming cost V 0 bases and J 3 bases, with 18 bases left between them. The CDR3 spells CAWSVGLKGPSNQPQHF. The CDR3 DNA sequence: TGTGCCTGGAGTGTCGGACTCAAGGGTCCTTCCAATCAGCCCCAGCATTTT.

The gene calls are TRBV3-1 (or the pseudogene TRBV3-2) and TRBJ2-2, with 10 bases identical to TRBD2. The CDR3 extends over 16 amino acids. V lost 0 bases to trimming and J lost 6 bases; unmatched junction nucleotides: 4. Germline lookup yields CDR1 LGHDT and CDR2 YNNKEL (reference sequence). CDR3 nucleotides: TGTGCCAGCAGCCAAGAGGGGACTAGCGACTCCGGGGAGCTGTTTTTT. Residues: CASSQEGTSDSGELFF.

The chain combines TRBV5-6 with TRBJ2-5, with TRBD2 matching over 12 bases. Per germline, CDR1 SGHDT and CDR2 YYEEEE. This CDR3 is 18 amino acids long. The trim removed 2 bases at V and 4 bases at J, leaving 12 bases unmatched. Here the CDR3 DNA reads TGTGCCAGCAGCTTTTTTGGCGCTAGCGGGAGGGCGGGAGAGACCCAGTACTTC. It translates to CASSFFGASGRAGETQYF.

V usage is TRBV18 and J usage is TRBJ1-5; D possibly corresponds to TRBD1 (5 bases). Germline V gene data show CDR1 as KGHSH and CDR2 as LQKENI. Trimming left V 3 bases short and J 7 bases short, with 19 bases between. The CDR3 totals 16 residues. CDR3 protein: CASSPGGREGGQPQHF. The CDR3, as DNA: TGTGCCAGCTCACCGGGAGGCAGGGAGGGCGGCCAGCCCCAGCATTTT.

The chain combines TRBV6-5 with TRBJ1-2, with a tentative D call TRBD1 (5 bases). The germline CDR1 and CDR2 sequences are MNHEY and SVGAGI. The CDR3 is 15 residues long. V shed 0 bases and J shed 7 bases, with 15 bases lying between them. Here the CDR3 DNA reads TGTGCCAGCAGTTACTCGCCGGGGACTATCAGTGGCTACACCTTC. Its translation: CASSYSPGTISGYTF.

The chain employs TRBV12-3 or TRBV12-4 and TRBJ2-7; TRBD1 might be the D (6 bases). V lost 7 bases, J lost 6 bases, and 16 bases lay in between. The CDR3 is 13 amino acids. The CDR3 spells CASTWGPSGEQYF. The DNA for the CDR3 is TGTGCCAGCACATGGGGGCCCAGCGGCGAGCAGTACTTC.

This clone was seen only a few times. CDR3 amino acids: CASRVHGTGGGQPQHF. DNA for the CDR3: TGTGCCAGCAGAGTTCACGGGACAGGGGGAGGTCAGCCCCAGCATTTT. The chain carries TRBV28 and TRBJ1-5; 11 positions agree with TRBD1. Germline values: CDR1 MDHEN, CDR2 SYDVKM. V lost 6 bases and J lost 6; bases outside the gene matches: 10. The CDR3 consists of 16 residues. Full variable domain (outside the CDR3, taken from reference TRBV28 and TRBJ1-5): DVKVTQSSRYLVKRTGEKVFLECVQDMDHENMFWYRQDPGLGLRLIYFSYDVKMKEKGDIPEGYSVSREKKERFSLILESASTNQTSMYLCASRVHGTGGGQPQHFGDGTRLSIL.

The chain uses TRBV4-2 and TRBJ2-1, with 9 bases lining up with TRBD2. The CDR3 is 15 amino acids. Germline V gene data show CDR1 as LGHNA and CDR2 as YNFKEQ. J was trimmed by 9 bases and V by 4 bases; bases with no gene match: 10. The CDR3 here is CASSLGRLAVGEQFF. In DNA form, the CDR3 reads TGTGCCAGCAGCCTTGGGAGACTAGCGGTAGGTGAGCAGTTCTTC.

This clone has at least ten counts. V usage is TRBV7-9 and J usage is TRBJ2-3; possibly TRBD2 for D (5 bases). This CDR3 is built from 15 residues. V was cut by 0 bases and J by 1 base, with 8 bases left in between. The germline gives CDR1 SEHNR, CDR2 FQNEAQ (reference sequence). The chain's CDR3 is CASSLAGVGTDTQYF. The CDR3 bases are TGTGCCAGCAGCTTAGCGGGAGTCGGCACAGATACGCAGTATTTT.

This sequence joins TRBV7-2 and TRBJ2-7, with 7 bases lining up with TRBD1. CDR3 size: 15 residues. CDR1 SGHTA and CDR2 FQGNSA come from the germline V gene. V lost 1 base, J lost 3 bases, and 6 bases stayed unmatched. In DNA, the CDR3 is TGTGCCAGCAGCTTAGACAGGGGCAACGACTACGAGCAGTACTTC. Translating it yields CASSLDRGNDYEQYF.

The chain couples TRBV27 to TRBJ2-5; 8 nucleotides match TRBD2. The CDR3 is 15 residues long. V shed 6 bases and J 5 bases; nucleotides not matched to a gene: 11. The germline CDR1 and CDR2 sequences are MNHEY and SMNVEV (reference sequence). CDR3 residues: CASSPTSGTGETQYF. The CDR3 DNA is TGTGCCAGCAGCCCCACTAGCGGAACAGGGGAGACCCAGTACTTC.

This clone was found a few times. This sequence joins TRBV7-9 and TRBJ2-1; 7 bases fit TRBD1. Unmatched junction bases numbered 5, after V lost 5 bases and J lost 1 base. The CDR3 has 15 amino acids. In germline, CDR1 is SEHNR, CDR2 FQNEAQ (reference sequence). CDR3 nucleotides: TGTGCCAGCAGCGTCCCCAGGGGGTCCTACAATGAGCAGTTCTTC. It yields the protein CASSVPRGSYNEQFF.

The chain is built from TRBV7-2 and TRBJ1-1; 7 nucleotides match TRBD1. The germline V gene has CDR1 SGHTA and CDR2 FQGNSA. There are 13 residues in the CDR3. J gave up 7 bases and V 5 bases, and 7 bases lay outside the gene matches. The CDR3 nucleotides are TGTGCCAGCAGCCCGACAGGGAGGTTTGAAGCTTTCTTT. Translating it yields CASSPTGRFEAFF.

The chain is built from TRBV5-1 and TRBJ2-5; 9 bases are shared with TRBD1. Trimming at V came to 2 bases and at J to 4 bases, leaving 0 bases not matched to a gene. The CDR3 length is 13 residues. Per germline, CDR1 SGHRS and CDR2 YFSETQ. CDR3 region: CASSLQGAETQYF. CDR3 sequence (DNA): TGCGCCAGCAGCTTACAGGGGGCAGAGACCCAGTACTTC.

CDR3 sequence reads: CAISDFSGGSSYNEQFF. The CDR3 coding sequence is TGTGCCATCAGTGATTTTTCGGGCGGGAGCTCCTACAATGAGCAGTTCTTC. This chain joins TRBV10-3 and TRBJ2-1; 7 positions match TRBD2. The CDR3 loop spans 17 amino acids. CDR1 is ENHRY and CDR2 is SYGVKD in the germline V gene. Trimming at V came to 3 bases and at J to 0 bases, leaving 8 bases not matched to a gene.

The V and J genes are TRBV11-2 and TRBJ1-2, with D perhaps TRBD1 (5 bases). The length of the CDR3 is 14 residues. Looked up from germline, CDR1 is SGHAT and CDR2 is FQNNGV. Trimming pared 5 bases from V and 8 bases from J, leaving 18 bases between. CDR3 sequence: CASSTVKGVPGYTF. The CDR3 coding sequence is TGTGCCAGCAGCACGGTAAAAGGGGTACCAGGCTACACCTTC. Variable domain in full (rest from reference TRBV11-2 and TRBJ1-2): EAGVAQSPRYKIIEKRQSVAFWCNPISGHATLYWYQQILGQGPKLLIQFQNNGVVDDSQLPKDRFSAERLKGVDSTLKIQPAKLEDSAVYLCASSTVKGVPGYTFGSGTRLTVV.

V is TRBV7-8 and J is TRBJ1-6; D is possibly TRBD1 (5 bases). The CDR3 spans 16 residues. Germline CDR1 is SGHVS and CDR2 is FQNEAQ. The germline V and J ends were trimmed by 0 bases and 3 bases, with 9 bases remaining between them. The CDR3 sequence: CASSLARDGYNSPLHF. CDR3 DNA: TGTGCCAGCAGCTTAGCGCGGGACGGCTATAATTCACCCCTCCACTTT.

This chain links TRBV9 with TRBJ1-5; TRBD1 aligns across 11 bases. The CDR3 is 15 residues long. Germline V lookup: CDR1 SGDLS, CDR2 YYNGEE. V was clipped by 3 bases and J by 4 bases; unmatched bases: 3. The CDR3 nucleotides are TGTGCCAGCAGCGCAGGGACAGGGGGGAATCAGCCCCAGCATTTT. This encodes CASSAGTGGNQPQHF. The complete variable domain, with remaining parts taken from reference TRBV9 and TRBJ1-5, reads DSGVTQTPKHLITATGQRVTLRCSPRSGDLSVYWYQQSLDQGLQFLIQYYNGEERAKGNILERFSAQQFPDLHSELNLSSLELGDSALYFCASSAGTGGNQPQHFGDGTRLSIL.

This clone was seen only once. This chain links TRBV18 with TRBJ1-4; tentatively, D is TRBD1 (6 bases). The CDR3 extends over 17 amino acids. Germline CDR1 is KGHSH and CDR2 is LQKENI. Trimming left V 5 bases short and J 1 base short, with 17 bases between. The CDR3 protein is CASSKIGPRGTNEKLFF. In DNA, the CDR3 is TGTGCCAGCTCAAAAATCGGCCCCAGGGGAACTAATGAAAAACTGTTTTTT.

The chain carries TRBV6-5 and TRBJ2-1; possible D gene TRBD1, 6 bases. The ends were cut back, 7 bases at V and 1 base at J, with 14 bases in the middle. There are 15 residues in the CDR3. CDR1 and CDR2 from the germline V gene are MNHEY and SVGAGI. DNA for the CDR3: TGTGCCAGCACCCCATCCAGGGGATCCTACAATGAGCAGTTCTTC. Amino acids: CASTPSRGSYNEQFF.

J is TRBJ1-3 and V is TRBV12-2; TRBD1 is the table's D call, not checked against the DNA. TRBV12-2 is given as a pseudogene. The CDR3 has 16 residues. The CDR3 reads CASRSPGTISGNTIYF. CDR3 in DNA: TGTGCAAGTCGCTCGCCCGGGACAATCTCTGGAAACACCATATATTTT.

This clone occurred a few times. This chain links TRBV7-6 with TRBJ1-3; a weak D match, TRBD1 (5 bases). CDR1 SGHVS and CDR2 FNYEAQ come from the germline V gene. V lost 6 bases, J lost 3 bases, and 15 bases lay in between. This CDR3 has 15 amino acids. The CDR3 bases are TGTGCCAGCAGTCCTAAGGTTACAGGTGGAAACACCATATATTTT. Translation gives CASSPKVTGGNTIYF.

The chain links TRBV7-2 to TRBJ2-1, with D perhaps matching TRBD2 (5 bases). The V and J ends lost 3 bases and 7 bases respectively, with 22 bases between them. Germline V CDR1 and CDR2: SGHTA, FQGNSA. CDR3 size: 17 residues. CDR3 in DNA: TGTGCCAGCAGCTTTACCCCTCTCGGCGGAGGAGCGAATGAGCAGTTCTTC. This codes for CASSFTPLGGGANEQFF.

This chain joins TRBV2 and TRBJ1-1, with D maybe TRBD1 (5 bases). The CDR3 is made up of 13 amino acids. Trimming took 10 bases from V and 7 from J, leaving 19 bases between them. Germline CDR1 SNHLY, CDR2 FYNNEI. CDR3 DNA sequence: TGTGCCATTCAGGGTAGGGAAATGGGTGAAGCTTTCTTT. The encoded protein is CAIQGREMGEAFF.

The chain has TRBV4-1 and TRBJ1-3; D might be TRBD1 (6 bases). Trimming left V 4 bases short and J 0 bases short, with 13 bases between. This CDR3 contains 16 residues. The germline CDR1 and CDR2 sequences are MGHRA and YSYEKL. CDR3 sequence reads: CASSRRTVGSGNTIYF. CDR3 coding DNA: TGCGCCAGCAGCCGTCGGACAGTGGGCTCTGGAAACACCATATATTTT.